This T cell receptor beta chain emerged from a study of blood T cell repertoires in COVID-19. V was clipped by 0 bases and J by 6 bases, with 11 bases between them. From germline, CDR1 is KGHSH and CDR2 LQKENI. This CDR3 is 15 amino acids long. Data came from immunoSEQ multiplex PCR; TCRdb stores just in-frame clones and leaves some out. The sample gives around 77,000 clones, 80% to 95% of which show up once; around 4.7% is in the top ten. The clonotype comes from an older woman with active COVID-19. This chain uses TRBV18 with TRBJ1-4, with D perhaps TRBD1 (5 bases). Material: peripheral blood. In DNA form, the CDR3 reads TGTGCCAGCTCACCACCTGGGGCAGGAGATGAAAAACTGTTTTTT. Residues: CASSPPGAGDEKLFF. Full variable domain (remainder filled in from reference TRBV18 and TRBJ1-4): NAGVMQNPRHLVRRRGQEARLRCSPMKGHSHVYWYRQLPEEGLKFMVYLQKENIIDESGMPKERFSAEFPKEGPSILRIQQVVRGDSAAYFCASSPPGAGDEKLFFGSGTQLSVL.